This T cell receptor beta chain was profiled in a study of blood T cell repertoires in COVID-19. Study as a whole: COVID-19 samples from acute and convalescent phases originated in the United States, Italy and Spain. T cells, B-cell-depleted T cells, or PBMCs provided the cDNA or gDNA that served as material.

Trimming took 7 bases from V and 4 from J, leaving 24 bases between them. CDR1 SGHRS and CDR2 YFSETQ come from the germline V gene. The CDR3 is made up of 16 amino acids. Per the original methods: Reference gene primer amplification in the assay estimated nucleated cell counts. Method: immunoSEQ multiplex PCR; TCRdb's copy keeps in-frame clones and lacks some. Clone size and V and J calls were adopted from that table, with D and trimming inferred from the DNA. In the table there are about 72,000 clones, 83% of which are singletons. The source of this sequence is an elderly woman with acute or convalescent COVID-19. Material for sequencing was peripheral blood. The chain is built from TRBV5-1 and TRBJ2-7; a weak D match, TRBD2 (5 bases). CDR3: CASRALASTLTYEQYF. The CDR3 DNA reads TGCGCCAGCCGAGCTCTAGCCTCAACTCTAACGTACGAGCAGTACTTC. The full variable domain, rest sourced from reference TRBV5-1 and TRBJ2-7, is KAGVTQTPRYLIKTRGQQVTLSCSPISGHRSVSWYQQTPGQGLQFLFEYFSETQRNKGNFPGRFSGRQFSNSRSEMNVSTLELGDSALYLCASRALASTLTYEQYFGPGTRLTVT.